The 10 T cell receptor beta chains below all came from one sample that was sequenced in a study of graft-versus-host responses after intestinal transplantation. Here immunoSEQ multiplex PCR was the method, and the copy in TCRdb shows in-frame clones only, minus some. Here the sample spans about 10,000 clones, 91% being singletons. Sequencing was performed on PBMCs, taken approximately 42 days after intestinal transplant. All receptors derive from a human patient who received an intestinal transplant, so some T cells may come from the graft donor.

This chain uses TRBV14 with TRBJ1-6; D is ambiguous. Trimming pared 3 bases from V and 3 bases from J, leaving 15 bases between. There are 17 residues in the CDR3. The germline V gene has CDR1 SGHDN and CDR2 FVKESK. CDR3: CASSQRSASYYNSPLHF. CDR3 bases: TGTGCCAGCAGCCAGCGGTCAGCGTCCTACTATAATTCACCCCTCCACTTT.

The rearrangement links TRBV2 to TRBJ1-3, with D possibly being TRBD1 (6 bases). Germline V gene data show CDR1 as SNHLY and CDR2 as FYNNEI. The CDR3 is 15 residues long. Trimming stripped 6 bases from V and 0 bases from J, with 12 bases between. The CDR3 sequence: CASRLDSPSGNTIYF. The CDR3 nucleotides read TGTGCCAGCAGACTGGACAGTCCCTCTGGAAACACCATATATTTT.

The table lists this clone with a count of one. The chain is built from TRBV7-6 and TRBJ1-1; 7 nucleotides align to TRBD1. CDR3 length equals 16 residues. Trimming cost V 2 bases and J 0 bases; bases outside gene matches: 6. CDR1 is SGHVS and CDR2 is FNYEAQ in the germline V gene. The CDR3 DNA reads TGTGCCAGCAGCTTAAGGTCAGGGGGATTGAACACTGAAGCTTTCTTT. Protein product: CASSLRSGGLNTEAFF.

V gene TRBV7-9 combines with J gene TRBJ2-7; D is possibly TRBD1 (6 bases). Germline CDR1 SEHNR, CDR2 FQNEAQ (reference sequence). The CDR3 loop spans 15 amino acids. Trimming took 5 bases from V and 5 from J, leaving 19 bases between them. Written as DNA, the CDR3 is TGTGCCAGCAGCCACCCTTTCAGGGGCCGCCACGAGCAGTACTTC. This sequence encodes CASSHPFRGRHEQYF.

The CDR3 here is CASSSPPTGGQAGYTF. The CDR3 DNA reads TGTGCCAGCAGTTCCCCCCCTACAGGGGGCCAGGCTGGCTACACCTTC. J is TRBJ1-2 and V is TRBV28; TRBD1 aligns across 9 bases. This CDR3 comprises 16 residues. The V gene end was trimmed by 4 bases and the J gene end by 7 bases; junction bases not matched to a gene: 13. CDR1 and CDR2 from the germline V gene are MDHEN and SYDVKM.

V gene TRBV5-6 combines with J gene TRBJ2-1; 7 nucleotides agree with TRBD2. Germline-derived CDR1 and CDR2 are SGHDT and YYEEEE. Unmatched junction bases numbered 0, after V lost 0 bases and J lost 6 bases. The CDR3 loop spans 13 amino acids. The CDR3 DNA is TGTGCCAGCAGCTTGGCTAGCGGCAATGAGCAGTTCTTC. Translation: CASSLASGNEQFF.

The chain is built from TRBV4-1 and TRBJ1-6; D is unclear. The CDR3 length is 16 residues. CDR1 and CDR2 (germline): MGHRA, YSYEKL. The germline V and J ends were trimmed by 1 base and 5 bases, with 12 bases remaining between them. The CDR3 nucleotides are TGCGCCAGCAGCCAAGGTGTCACCTTTGATAATTCACCCCTCCACTTT. Protein: CASSQGVTFDNSPLHF.

This sequence joins TRBV5-4 and TRBJ2-3; 11 bases match TRBD2. Germline CDR1 is SGHNT and CDR2 is YYREEE (reference sequence). V trimming: 2 bases; J trimming: 5 bases; junction bases outside the gene matches: 7. This CDR3 region has 16 residues. Here the CDR3 DNA reads TGTGCCAGCAGCTTTCAGACTAGCGGGGTGGGAGATACGCAGTATTTT. Protein product: CASSFQTSGVGDTQYF. Full variable domain (rest looked up from reference TRBV5-4 and TRBJ2-3): ETGVTQSPTHLIKTRGQQVTLRCSSQSGHNTVSWYQQALGQGPQFIFQYYREEENGRGNFPPRFSGLQFPNYSSELNVNALELDDSALYLCASSFQTSGVGDTQYFGPGTRLTVL.

The chain combines TRBV29-1 with TRBJ2-3; unclear D gene. This CDR3 comprises 13 residues. Looked up from germline, CDR1 is SQVTM and CDR2 is ANQGSEA. The germline V and J ends were trimmed by 3 bases and 4 bases, with 11 bases remaining between them. The DNA of the CDR3 is TGCAGCGTTGACTTGTCTGGGGCAGATACGCAGTATTTT. Its translation is CSVDLSGADTQYF.

The rearrangement links TRBV9 to TRBJ2-7; a weak D match, TRBD1 (6 bases). The CDR3 runs 15 residues. Per the germline V gene, CDR1 is SGDLS and CDR2 is YYNGEE. Trimming removed 4 bases at V and 3 bases at J, with 17 bases between. CDR3 protein: CASSPTRTAYYEQYF. DNA for the CDR3: TGTGCCAGCAGCCCCACTCGGACAGCATACTACGAGCAGTACTTC.